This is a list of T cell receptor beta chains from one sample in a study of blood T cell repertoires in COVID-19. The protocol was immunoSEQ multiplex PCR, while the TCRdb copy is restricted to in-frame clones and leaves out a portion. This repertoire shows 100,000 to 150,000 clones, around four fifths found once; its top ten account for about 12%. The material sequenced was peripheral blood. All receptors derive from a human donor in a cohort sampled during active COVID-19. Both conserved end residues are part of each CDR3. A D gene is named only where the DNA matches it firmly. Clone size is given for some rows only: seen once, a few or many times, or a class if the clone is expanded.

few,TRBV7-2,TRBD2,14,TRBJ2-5,TGTGCCAGCAGCTACGAGCTAGCGGAAGAGACCCAGTACTTC,CASSYELAEETQYF
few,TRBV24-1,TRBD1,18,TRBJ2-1,TGTGCCACCAGTGATTTGAAACCGGGACAGGGTTATGGAGGTGAGCAGTTCTTC,CATSDLKPGQGYGGEQFF
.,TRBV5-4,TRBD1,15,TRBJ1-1,TGTGCCAGCAGCTTGGTTGCAGGGGGCGCGACTGAAGCTTTCTTT,CASSLVAGGATEAFF
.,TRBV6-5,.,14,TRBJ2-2,TGTGCCAGCAGTAGCGACAGAAACACCGGGGAGCTGTTTTTT,CASSSDRNTGELFF
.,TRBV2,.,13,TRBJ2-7,TGTGCCAGCACCACTCGTACTCCTGGGCAGCAGTACTTC,CASTTRTPGQQYF
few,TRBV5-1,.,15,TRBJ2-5,TGCGCCAGCAGCCCAGGAACCAGTCTGTCGGAGACCCAGTACTTC,CASSPGTSLSETQYF
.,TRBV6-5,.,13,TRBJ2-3,TGTGCCAGCAGTCTCTTTAGCACAGATACGCAGTATTTT,CASSLFSTDTQYF
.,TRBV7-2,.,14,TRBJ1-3,TGTGCCAGCAGGAGTGGGGCTGACGGAAACACCATATATTTT,CASRSGADGNTIYF
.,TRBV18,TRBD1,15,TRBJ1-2,TGTGCCAGCTCACCACCGGGACAGACCAACTATGGCTACACCTTC,CASSPPGQTNYGYTF
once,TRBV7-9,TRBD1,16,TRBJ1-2,TGTGCCAGCAGCCCCCCATCCCGGACAGGGGGTTATGGCTACACCTTC,CASSPPSRTGGYGYTF
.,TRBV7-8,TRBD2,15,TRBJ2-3,TGTGCCAGCACCCTACTAGCGGCTAGCACAGATACGCAGTATTTT,CASTLLAASTDTQYF
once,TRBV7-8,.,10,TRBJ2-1,TGTGCCAGCGTCGGGGGTGAGCAGTTCTTC,CASVGGEQFF
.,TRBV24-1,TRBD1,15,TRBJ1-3,TGTGCCACCAGAGGACAGGCCGACTCTGGAAACACCATATATTTT,CATRGQADSGNTIYF
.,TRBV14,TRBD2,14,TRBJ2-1,TGTGCCAGCAGTTTAGCGGGGGGCCACAATGAGCAGTTCTTC,CASSLAGGHNEQFF
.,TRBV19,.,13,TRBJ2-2,TGTGCCAGTAGTGCACAGGACCCCGGGGAGCTGTTTTTT,CASSAQDPGELFF
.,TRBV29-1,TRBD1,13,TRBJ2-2,TGCAGCGTCGACAAGACAGGGTTCGGGGAGCTGTTTTTT,CSVDKTGFGELFF
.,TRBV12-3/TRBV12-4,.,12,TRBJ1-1,TGTGCCAGCAGTTTCCAAAACACTGAAGCTTTCTTT,CASSFQNTEAFF
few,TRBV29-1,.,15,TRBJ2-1,TGCAGCGCGACCGGGAACGCAGGCGTCTACAATGAGCAGTTCTTC,CSATGNAGVYNEQFF
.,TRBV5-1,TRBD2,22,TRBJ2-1,TGCGCCAGCAGCTTGGGCGTCTCGGCGGGGGGACCCCGGACGTTTTCCTACAATGAGCAGTTCTTC,CASSLGVSAGGPRTFSYNEQFF
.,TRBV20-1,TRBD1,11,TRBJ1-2,TGCAGTACATATACAGGGGAAGGCTACACCTTC,CSTYTGEGYTF
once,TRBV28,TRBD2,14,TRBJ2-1,TGTGCCAGTAAACTACTAGCGGGGGACGATGAGCAGTTCTTC,CASKLLAGDDEQFF
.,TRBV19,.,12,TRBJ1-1,TGTGCCAGCTCTCCCGTGAACACTGAAGCTTTCTTT,CASSPVNTEAFF
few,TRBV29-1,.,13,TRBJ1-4,TGCAGCAGTAGGAGCGTCACTAATGAAAAACTGTTTTTT,CSSRSVTNEKLFF
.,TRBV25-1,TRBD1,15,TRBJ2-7,TGTGCCAGCAGTGATTCCGGGACAGGGAATCCCGAGCAGTACTTC,CASSDSGTGNPEQYF
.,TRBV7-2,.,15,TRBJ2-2,TGTGCCAGCAGCCCCACTATGGGGCAGCACGGGGAGCTGTTTTTT,CASSPTMGQHGELFF
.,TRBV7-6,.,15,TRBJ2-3,TGTGCCAGCAGGAGGATGACGCTCAGCACAGATACGCAGTATTTT,CASRRMTLSTDTQYF
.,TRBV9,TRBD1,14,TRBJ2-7,TGTGCCAGCAGCCCCTGGACAGGTCTGGGGGAGCAGTACTTC,CASSPWTGLGEQYF
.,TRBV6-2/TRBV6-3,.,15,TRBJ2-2,TGTGCCAGCAGTTACGGTCTAGCCTTTGCCGGGGAGCTGTTTTTT,CASSYGLAFAGELFF
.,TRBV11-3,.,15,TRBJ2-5,TGTGCCAGCAGCTTAGGTATCCAGAACCAAGAGACCCAGTACTTC,CASSLGIQNQETQYF
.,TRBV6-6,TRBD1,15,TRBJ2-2,TGTGCCAGCAGGCCTCGGACAGGGCACACCGGGGAGCTGTTTTTT,CASRPRTGHTGELFF
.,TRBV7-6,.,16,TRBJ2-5,TGTGCCAGCAGCATCCAGCCCGACAAACCCCAAGAGACCCAGTACTTC,CASSIQPDKPQETQYF
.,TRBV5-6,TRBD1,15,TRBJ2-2,TGTGCCAGCAGTCAACGGACAGGGTGGACCGGGGAGCTGTTTTTT,CASSQRTGWTGELFF
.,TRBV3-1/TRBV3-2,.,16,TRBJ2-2,TGTGCCAGCAGCCCACGGGGGGCATTTGGGACCGGGGAGCTGTTTTTT,CASSPRGAFGTGELFF
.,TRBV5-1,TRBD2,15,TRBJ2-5,TGCGCCAGCAGCTCTAGCGGGGCACTCCAAGAGACCCAGTACTTC,CASSSSGALQETQYF
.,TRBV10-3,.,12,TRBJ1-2,TGTGCCATCAGTGATGACTTCTCTGGCTACACCTTC,CAISDDFSGYTF
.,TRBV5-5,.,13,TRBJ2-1,TGTGCCAGCAGCCTGGCCGGGGACAATGAGCAGTTCTTC,CASSLAGDNEQFF
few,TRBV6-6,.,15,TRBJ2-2,TGTGCCAGCAGCCCACGGGGGGCGGACACCGGGGAGCTGTTTTTT,CASSPRGADTGELFF
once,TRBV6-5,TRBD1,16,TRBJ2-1,TGTGCCAGCAGTTCCACCGGGACAGGGGGCACAAATGAGCAGTTCTTC,CASSSTGTGGTNEQFF
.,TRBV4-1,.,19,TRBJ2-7,TGCGCCAGCAGCCAAGAAGCCCCCTCCTGGGTTGGGGGCTCGAGCGAGCAGTACTTC,CASSQEAPSWVGGSSEQYF
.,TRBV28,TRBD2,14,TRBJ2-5,TGTGCCAGCAGGGCCGGGGGGGCTCAAGAGACCCAGTACTTC,CASRAGGAQETQYF
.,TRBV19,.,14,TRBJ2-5,TGTGCCAGTAGTAGGTTCCAGGGCCAAGAGACCCAGTACTTC,CASSRFQGQETQYF
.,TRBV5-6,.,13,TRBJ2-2,TGTGCCAGCAGCTCCATAACGGGCGGGGAGCTGTTTTTT,CASSSITGGELFF
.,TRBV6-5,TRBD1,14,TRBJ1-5,TGTGCCAGCAGGCCGACAGGGAGCAATCAGCCCCAGCATTTT,CASRPTGSNQPQHF
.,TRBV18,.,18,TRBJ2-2,TGTGCCAGCTCACCACTTCAGGCTGATAGCGTTGGTTCGGGGGAGCTGTTTTTT,CASSPLQADSVGSGELFF
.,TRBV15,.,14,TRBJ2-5,TGTGCCACCAGCAGAGTAGCGGTGGAAGAGACCCAGTACTTC,CATSRVAVEETQYF
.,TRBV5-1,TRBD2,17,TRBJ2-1,TGCGCCAGCAGCCTCTCCGGGACTAGCGGGGTCAGGGATGAGCAGTTCTTC,CASSLSGTSGVRDEQFF
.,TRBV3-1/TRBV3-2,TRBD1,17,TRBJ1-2,TGTGCCAGCAGCCAAGACTACCGGGACAGGGGGCTCTATGGCTACACCTTC,CASSQDYRDRGLYGYTF
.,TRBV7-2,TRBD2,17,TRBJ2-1,TGTGCCAGCAGCCAGTCACAACTAGCGGGGGGGATTAATGAGCAGTTCTTC,CASSQSQLAGGINEQFF
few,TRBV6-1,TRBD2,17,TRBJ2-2,TGTGCCAGCAGTGGACTAGCGGGGGGCCAGAACACCGGGGAGCTGTTTTTT,CASSGLAGGQNTGELFF
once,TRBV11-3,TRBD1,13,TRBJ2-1,TGTGCCAGCCGAGGGACAGGAGAAAATGAGCAGTTCTTC,CASRGTGENEQFF
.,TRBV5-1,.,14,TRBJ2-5,TGCGCCAGCAGCGGACAGCGTTCGGAGACGGCCCAGTACTTC,CASSGQRSETAQYF
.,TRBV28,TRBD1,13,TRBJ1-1,TGTGCCAGCAGCCGACAGGGATCCACTGAAGCTTTCTTT,CASSRQGSTEAFF
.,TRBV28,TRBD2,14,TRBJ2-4,TGTGCCAGCAGAAGCGGGGATGCCAAAAACATTCAGTACTTC,CASRSGDAKNIQYF
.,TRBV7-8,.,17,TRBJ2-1,TGTGCCAGCAGCTTAGTGATGGGACTCCCTTTAGACAATGAGCAGTTCTTC,CASSLVMGLPLDNEQFF
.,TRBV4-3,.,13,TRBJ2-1,TGCGCCAGCAGCCGGACTATTAACAATGAGCAGTTCTTC,CASSRTINNEQFF
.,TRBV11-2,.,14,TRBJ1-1,TGTGCCAGCAGCTTACAACAGAAGAACACTGAAGCTTTCTTT,CASSLQQKNTEAFF
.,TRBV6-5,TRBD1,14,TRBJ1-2,TGTGCCAGCAGCGCACAGGGGACGGTCTTGGGCTACACCTTC,CASSAQGTVLGYTF
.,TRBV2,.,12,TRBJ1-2,TGTGCCAGCAGTGAGGGAGGGTATGGCTACACCTTC,CASSEGGYGYTF
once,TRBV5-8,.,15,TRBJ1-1,TGTGCCAGCAGCTGGACGGACAGTAGGAACACTGAAGCTTTCTTT,CASSWTDSRNTEAFF